A selection of T cell receptor beta chains follows, all from one sample in a study of blood T cell repertoires in COVID-19. Repertoires were generated with immunoSEQ multiplex PCR, while TCRdb's copy carries only in-frame clones and drops some. The sample has roughly 50,000 clones; over 65% are singletons. The specimen sequenced was peripheral blood. The receptors shown here come from a woman in her fifties or sixties with acute or convalescent COVID-19. CDR3s include the opening cysteine and the closing phenylalanine or tryptophan. A D gene is named only where the DNA matches it firmly. Not every row has a clone size; where given, it reads once, few, many or a size class.

v_gene	abundance	j_gene	d_gene	CDR3aa	CDR3nt
TRBV6-5	once	TRBJ2-2	TRBD1	CASSPRQGNTGELFF	TGTGCCAGCAGTCCCCGACAGGGGAACACCGGGGAGCTGTTTTTT
TRBV30	.	TRBJ1-5	TRBD1	CAWRSTGVNQPQHF	TGTGCCTGGAGGTCGACAGGGGTCAATCAGCCCCAGCATTTT
TRBV2	.	TRBJ1-1	.	CASSRDTEAFF	TGTGCCAGCAGTCGTGACACTGAAGCTTTCTTT
TRBV11-2	.	TRBJ2-5	TRBD2	CASSSASGGETQYF	TGTGCCAGCAGCTCTGCTAGCGGGGGTGAGACCCAGTACTTC
TRBV5-6	.	TRBJ2-3	TRBD2	CASSPLLAGGTDTQYF	TGTGCCAGCAGCCCATTACTAGCGGGGGGAACAGATACGCAGTATTTT
TRBV9	.	TRBJ2-3	TRBD1	CASSAQGARRTDTQYF	TGTGCCAGCAGCGCACAGGGGGCGCGGAGAACAGATACGCAGTATTTT
TRBV7-7	.	TRBJ2-2	TRBD2	CASSPLIGGADTGELFF	TGTGCCAGCAGCCCCTTAATCGGGGGGGCGGACACCGGGGAGCTGTTTTTT
TRBV5-5	.	TRBJ2-3	.	CASSPSGGNTDTQYF	TGTGCCAGCAGCCCCTCAGGGGGGAACACAGATACGCAGTATTTT
TRBV5-1	.	TRBJ2-7	TRBD1	CASSWETGASYEQYF	TGCGCCAGCAGCTGGGAGACAGGGGCATCCTACGAGCAGTACTTC
TRBV7-9	.	TRBJ2-1	TRBD2	CASSILAGVYNEQFF	TGTGCCAGCAGCATACTAGCGGGAGTCTACAATGAGCAGTTCTTC
TRBV7-6	.	TRBJ1-1	.	CASSLYGGQSTTEAFF	TGTGCCAGCAGCTTATACGGGGGGCAAAGCACCACTGAAGCTTTCTTT
TRBV5-1	.	TRBJ2-1	.	CASSPRGVAPYNEQFF	TGCGCCAGCAGCCCTCGTGGGGTAGCGCCTTACAATGAGCAGTTCTTC
TRBV5-4	.	TRBJ1-2	.	CASSLGGRRLGLYGYTF	TGTGCCAGCAGCTTGGGAGGTCGACGGTTGGGGCTCTATGGCTACACCTTC
TRBV6-5	.	TRBJ2-3	.	CASKTGTDTQYF	TGTGCCAGCAAAACAGGCACAGATACGCAGTATTTT
TRBV19	.	TRBJ2-2	.	CASKAGFNTGELFF	TGTGCCAGTAAGGCGGGCTTCAACACCGGGGAGCTGTTTTTT
TRBV7-9	.	TRBJ1-6	TRBD1	CASSPPDREVSPLHF	TGTGCCAGCAGCCCCCCCGACAGGGAAGTTTCACCCCTCCACTTT
TRBV5-1	.	TRBJ2-3	TRBD2	CASSLEGGGSTDTQYF	TGCGCCAGCAGCTTGGAAGGCGGGGGGAGCACAGATACGCAGTATTTT
TRBV5-4	.	TRBJ2-2	TRBD2	CASSLSGLAGGTGELFF	TGTGCCAGCAGCTTGTCCGGACTAGCGGGAGGCACCGGGGAGCTGTTTTTT
TRBV6-5	.	TRBJ1-5	.	CASSYSGGGNQPQHF	TGTGCCAGCAGTTACTCCGGGGGGGGTAATCAGCCCCAGCATTTT
TRBV5-1	once	TRBJ1-2	.	CASASEGGSYGYTF	TGCGCCAGCGCGTCTGAAGGAGGGAGCTATGGCTACACCTTC
TRBV18	.	TRBJ2-1	.	CASSPPFGEGGSYNEQFF	TGTGCCAGCTCACCACCGTTTGGAGAAGGGGGCTCCTACAATGAGCAGTTCTTC
TRBV9	.	TRBJ1-5	TRBD1	CASSAGQADNQPQHF	TGTGCCAGCAGCGCAGGACAGGCCGACAATCAGCCCCAGCATTTT
TRBV7-8	.	TRBJ2-7	TRBD2	CASSARLAPGEQYF	TGTGCCAGCAGCGCCCGACTAGCCCCGGGCGAGCAGTACTTC
TRBV7-2	.	TRBJ2-5	.	CASSVRGEPEETQYF	TGTGCCAGCAGCGTTAGAGGCGAACCTGAAGAGACCCAGTACTTC
TRBV15	.	TRBJ1-6	.	CATSRDHDRRYSPLHF	TGTGCCACCAGCAGAGATCATGACAGGAGATATTCACCCCTCCACTTT
TRBV5-1	.	TRBJ1-3	.	CASSQGSGRTGNTIYF	TGCGCCAGCAGCCAAGGTAGCGGGCGGACTGGAAACACCATATATTTT
TRBV18	.	TRBJ1-6	TRBD1	CASSPQGARNSPLHF	TGTGCCAGCTCCCCACAGGGGGCAAGGAATTCACCCCTCCACTTT
TRBV5-5	once	TRBJ1-6	.	CASRRDPNSPLHF	TGTGCCAGCCGCCGGGATCCAAATTCACCCCTCCACTTT
TRBV9	.	TRBJ2-3	TRBD2	CASSVLLAGGTDTQYF	TGTGCCAGCAGCGTCCTACTAGCGGGGGGCACAGATACGCAGTATTTT
TRBV6-2/TRBV6-3	.	TRBJ1-1	TRBD1	CASSNRGKATEAFF	TGTGCCAGCAGTAACAGGGGGAAAGCGACTGAAGCTTTCTTT
TRBV18	.	TRBJ1-4	TRBD1	CASSPQLGTGATNEKLFF	TGTGCCAGCTCACCACAATTAGGGACAGGAGCAACTAATGAAAAACTGTTTTTT
TRBV29-1	.	TRBJ1-1	.	CSVDIGLGRSEAFF	TGCAGCGTTGATATTGGACTTGGTAGATCCGAAGCTTTCTTT
TRBV1	.	TRBJ1-5	.	CTSSLPAQGNQPQHF	TGCACCAGCAGCCTCCCGGCCCAGGGTAACCAGCCCCAGCATTTT
TRBV20-1	.	TRBJ1-2	.	CSASRILSGYGYTF	TGCAGTGCTAGTAGAATCCTCAGCGGCTATGGCTACACCTTC
TRBV5-1	.	TRBJ2-3	TRBD2	CASSLRLANTDTQYF	TGCGCCAGCAGCTTGCGACTAGCGAACACAGATACGCAGTATTTT
TRBV19	few	TRBJ1-4	TRBD1	CASTSAGGFGEKLFF	TGTGCCAGTACCAGTGCAGGGGGCTTTGGTGAAAAACTGTTTTTT
TRBV19	.	TRBJ1-2	.	CASSPRDTSNYGYTF	TGTGCCAGTAGCCCCCGGGACACCTCTAACTATGGCTACACCTTC
TRBV2	.	TRBJ1-1	.	CASSGEGFIAFF	TGTGCCAGCAGTGGGGAGGGGTTCATCGCTTTCTTT
TRBV10-3	.	TRBJ1-2	TRBD1	CAISISQGNYGYTF	TGTGCCATCAGTATATCACAGGGGAACTATGGCTACACCTTC
TRBV24-1	.	TRBJ2-3	TRBD2	CATSPAGGSGGTDTQYF	TGTGCCACCAGTCCGGCGGGAGGCTCCGGGGGCACAGATACGCAGTATTTT
TRBV6-6	.	TRBJ2-7	TRBD1	CASRITGTGRYEQYF	TGTGCCAGCAGGATCACCGGGACAGGGCGTTACGAGCAGTACTTC
TRBV19	.	TRBJ2-2	TRBD2	CASSISGGDTGELFF	TGTGCCAGTAGTATAAGCGGGGGGGACACCGGGGAGCTGTTTTTT
TRBV3-1/TRBV3-2	.	TRBJ2-1	TRBD2	CASSQDRGGLAFNEQFF	TGTGCCAGCAGCCAAGATCGAGGAGGACTAGCCTTCAATGAGCAGTTCTTC
TRBV6-5	.	TRBJ1-2	.	CASRESYNYGYTF	TGTGCCAGCCGCGAATCTTACAACTATGGCTACACCTTC
TRBV5-6	.	TRBJ2-3	.	CASSALGASAPDTQYF	TGTGCCAGCAGCGCTCTTGGGGCTAGCGCCCCAGATACGCAGTATTTT
TRBV4-3	.	TRBJ2-7	TRBD2	CASSQDLAGAYEQYF	TGCGCCAGCAGCCAAGATTTAGCGGGGGCCTACGAGCAGTACTTC
TRBV4-1	many	TRBJ2-1	TRBD2	CASSQDRASGNNEQFF	TGCGCCAGCAGCCAAGATAGGGCTAGCGGGAACAATGAGCAGTTCTTC
TRBV30	.	TRBJ2-1	TRBD1	CAWARGRTYNEQFF	TGTGCCTGGGCCAGGGGGCGGACGTACAATGAGCAGTTCTTC
TRBV9	.	TRBJ2-7	TRBD2	CASSVGSSGRAVYEQYF	TGTGCCAGCAGCGTAGGGTCTAGCGGGAGGGCCGTCTACGAGCAGTACTTC
TRBV9	.	TRBJ2-3	.	CASSVDTGQGDTQYF	TGTGCCAGCAGCGTAGACACCGGGCAGGGAGATACGCAGTATTTT
TRBV6-1	.	TRBJ2-5	TRBD2	CASSEGTSGNQETQYF	TGTGCCAGCAGTGAAGGGACTAGCGGAAACCAAGAGACCCAGTACTTC
TRBV29-1	.	TRBJ1-1	TRBD1	CSVDMTGSGTEAFF	TGCAGCGTAGATATGACAGGGAGTGGAACTGAAGCTTTCTTT
TRBV15	.	TRBJ2-3	TRBD2	CATSREGSGRGNTQYF	TGTGCCACCAGCAGAGAGGGTAGCGGGAGGGGAAATACGCAGTATTTT
TRBV19	.	TRBJ1-4	.	CASSWGVGLANEKLFF	TGTGCCAGTAGTTGGGGAGTAGGACTCGCTAATGAAAAACTGTTTTTT
TRBV7-9	.	TRBJ2-7	.	CASSPRDNFYEQYF	TGTGCCAGCAGCCCTAGGGACAACTTCTACGAGCAGTACTTC
TRBV5-4	once	TRBJ1-2	.	CASSLATVHYGYTF	TGTGCCAGCAGCTTGGCGACAGTGCACTATGGCTACACCTTC
TRBV5-4	.	TRBJ1-2	.	CASSVRQAFPFKGYTF	TGTGCCAGCAGCGTCCGACAGGCGTTTCCCTTTAAGGGCTACACCTTC
TRBV7-9	large	TRBJ2-7	.	CASSLGESGRAYEQYF	TGTGCCAGCAGCTTAGGGGAATCCGGGCGGGCCTACGAGCAGTACTTC